The 22 T cell receptor beta chains below come from one sample, sequenced in a study of OX40 agonist ivuxolimab in advanced cancers. Data came from immunoSEQ multiplex PCR; TCRdb stores just in-frame clones and leaves some out. The table records over 60,000 clones, about 90% of them present only once. The sample here was CD4+ or CD8+ T cells sorted from blood, taken in a trial of the OX40 agonist ivuxolimab. These receptors all stem from an adult with an advanced solid tumor such as melanoma, head and neck, liver or kidney cancer.

The chain is built from TRBV7-8 and TRBJ2-5; D may correspond to TRBD1 or TRBD2 (7 bases each). Germline CDR1 SGHVS, CDR2 FQNEAQ. Trimming left V 5 bases short and J 5 bases short, with 15 bases between. CDR3 length: 14 residues. The CDR3 region has the DNA TGTGCCAGCAGCCCCCAGGGGGGAGGGGAGACCCAGTACTTC. Translated: CASSPQGGGETQYF. Full variable domain (outside the CDR3, taken from reference TRBV7-8 and TRBJ2-5): GAGVSQSPRYKVAKRGQDVALRCDPISGHVSLFWYQQALGQGPEFLTYFQNEAQLDKSGLPSDRFFAERPEGSVSTLKIQRTQQEDSAVYLCASSPQGGGETQYFGPGTRLLVL.

The genes are TRBV28 and TRBJ2-7; TRBD2 is a possible D gene (7 bases). The germline V and J ends were trimmed by 5 bases and 2 bases, with 16 bases remaining between them. The V gene's germline CDR1 is MDHEN and CDR2 SYDVKM. The CDR3 spans 15 residues. DNA of the CDR3: TGTGCCAGCAGTCTAGGGGGGGTGATCACCTACGAGCAGTACTTC. It codes for CASSLGGVITYEQYF.

V gene TRBV20-1 combines with J gene TRBJ2-5; D uncertain. The CDR3 runs 11 residues. Trimming stripped 6 bases from V and 4 bases from J, with 9 bases between. Germline V gene data show CDR1 as DFQATT and CDR2 as SNEGSKA (reference sequence). CDR3 bases: TGCAGTGCAAGATTGGGAGAGACCCAGTACTTC. Its protein product is CSARLGETQYF.

This clone was seen a few times. The rearrangement links TRBV19 to TRBJ2-5; 10 bases match TRBD1. The ends lost 3 bases at V and 7 bases at J; junction bases unmatched: 8. Germline-derived CDR1 and CDR2 are LNHDA and SQIVND (reference sequence). The CDR3 sequence is 15 residues long. Here the CDR3 DNA reads TGTGCCAGTAGTATTCGACAGGGGGCCCTCGGGACCCAGTACTTC. Protein: CASSIRQGALGTQYF.

The genes are TRBV6-6 and TRBJ2-7; 7 bases are shared with TRBD2. The CDR3 loop spans 15 amino acids. Germline CDR1 reads MNHNY; CDR2 reads SVGAGI (reference sequence). Trimming cost V 5 bases and J 4 bases; bases outside gene matches: 11. The CDR3 sequence: CASSGKEAGVYEQYF. CDR3 DNA sequence: TGTGCCAGCAGTGGGAAAGAGGCGGGAGTGTACGAGCAGTACTTC.

The chain uses TRBV6-5 and TRBJ2-6, with D uncertain. Germline V gene lookup returns CDR1 MNHEY and CDR2 SVGAGI. Trimming left V 8 bases short and J 3 bases short, with 11 bases between. There are 14 residues in the CDR3. The CDR3 DNA reads TGTGCCAGCCTAACGCCCGGTGGGGCCAACGTCCTGACTTTC. It yields the protein CASLTPGGANVLTF.

This chain connects TRBV19 to TRBJ1-1; D is uncertain. Trimming stripped 2 bases from V and 1 base from J, with 5 bases between. Germline lookup yields CDR1 LNHDA and CDR2 SQIVND (reference sequence). The CDR3 contains 13 residues. The CDR3 nucleotides read TGTGCCAGTAGTATACAAGAGAACACTGAAGCTTTCTTT. As protein: CASSIQENTEAFF. Supplemented by reference TRBV19 and TRBJ1-1, the full variable domain reads DGGITQSPKYLFRKEGQNVTLSCEQNLNHDAMYWYRQDPGQGLRLIYYSQIVNDFQKGDIAEGYSVSREKKESFPLTVTSAQKNPTAFYLCASSIQENTEAFFGQGTRLTVV.

This chain links TRBV28 with TRBJ1-5; no firm D call. Looked up from germline, CDR1 is MDHEN and CDR2 is SYDVKM. This CDR3 is built from 13 residues. V was pared by 2 bases and J by 4 bases, with 6 bases between. The chain's CDR3 is CASSLQVNQPQHF. The DNA for the CDR3 is TGTGCCAGCAGTTTACAGGTTAATCAGCCCCAGCATTTT.

Comment on this clone: Other DNA sequences in the same sample also yield this CDR3. V and J are TRBV7-2 and TRBJ2-5; no definite D call. Trimming stripped 0 bases from V and 4 bases from J, with 6 bases between. CDR1 is SGHTA, CDR2 FQGNSA, per germline. The CDR3 loop spans 13 amino acids. The DNA of the CDR3 is TGTGCCAGCAGCTTAGCGCAGTCAGAGACCCAGTACTTC. This codes for CASSLAQSETQYF.

The genes are TRBV4-2 and TRBJ2-7; TRBD2 might be the D (6 bases). Trimming shortened V by 4 bases and J by 6 bases, and 19 bases separated the two germline ends. The CDR3 is made up of 15 amino acids. Looked up from germline, CDR1 is LGHNA and CDR2 is YNFKEQ. CDR3 sequence reads: CASSRQLANLREQYF. In DNA form, the CDR3 reads TGTGCCAGCAGCCGCCAACTAGCCAACTTACGCGAGCAGTACTTC.

The chain uses TRBV6-5 and TRBJ1-1, with D possibly TRBD1 on 6 matching bases. Trimming removed 5 bases at V and 4 bases at J, with 14 bases between. Looked up from germline, CDR1 is MNHEY and CDR2 is SVGAGI. The CDR3 is 14 amino acids. Written as DNA, the CDR3 is TGTGCCAGCAGTATACAGGGACTGGGCACTGAAGCTTTCTTT. Amino acid sequence: CASSIQGLGTEAFF.

This clone came up once. The gene calls are TRBV7-8 and TRBJ2-7; D is unresolved. The V gene lost 4 bases and the J gene lost 4 bases, with 14 bases spanning the gap. This CDR3 contains 14 residues. The germline V gene has CDR1 SGHVS and CDR2 FQNEAQ. The CDR3, as DNA: TGTGCCAGCAGCTCCCCGGCGTTACTATACGAGCAGTACTTC. Translated, it gives CASSSPALLYEQYF.

The chain uses TRBV5-5 and TRBJ2-2; possible D gene TRBD2, 6 bases. The V end was cut by 4 bases, the J end by 6 bases, with 16 bases between. Germline CDR1 SGHKS, CDR2 YYEKEE (reference sequence). The CDR3 runs 15 residues. CDR3 in amino acids: CASSLTGVNAGELFF. Written as DNA, the CDR3 is TGTGCCAGCAGCCTCACGGGGGTTAACGCCGGGGAGCTGTTTTTT.

This clone was recorded only once. A junction boundary mismatches the germline segment, possibly from a read error. CDR3 DNA sequence: TGTGCCAGCAGTTACGAAGGAGGCCCAAGCTCCTACGAGCAGTACTTC. Translating it yields CASSYEGGPSSYEQYF. The V gene is TRBV10-3, the J gene TRBJ2-7, with D tentatively TRBD2 (5 bases). Looked up from germline, CDR1 is ENHRY and CDR2 is SYGVKD. This CDR3 region has 16 residues.

The gene calls are TRBV9 and TRBJ2-7, with 11 positions matching TRBD1. V trimming: 3 bases; J trimming: 4 bases; junction bases outside the gene matches: 3. Germline V gives CDR1 SGDLS, CDR2 YYNGEE. The CDR3 has 14 amino acids. CDR3 in DNA: TGTGCCAGCAGCGAGGGGACAGGGGGGTACGAGCAGTACTTC. Translation: CASSEGTGGYEQYF.

The chain links TRBV7-2 to TRBJ1-2; 7 positions agree with TRBD1. CDR3 length: 16 amino acids. Germline V lookup: CDR1 SGHTA, CDR2 FQGNSA. J gave up 6 bases and V 6 bases, and 16 bases lay outside the gene matches. CDR3 sequence: CASSYSRQGFGHGYTF. The CDR3, as DNA: TGTGCCAGCAGTTACTCAAGACAGGGATTTGGCCATGGCTACACCTTC.

This clone was detected only a few times. The chain has TRBV2 and TRBJ1-1; 8 nucleotides match TRBD1. CDR3 length: 13 amino acids. V gave up 3 bases and J gave up 11 bases; unmatched junction bases: 8. CDR1 is SNHLY, CDR2 FYNNEI, per germline. The CDR3 here is CASSDVTGDRAFF. CDR3 DNA: TGTGCCAGCAGTGACGTGACAGGGGATCGGGCTTTCTTT.

In this sample, this clone turned up a few times. This chain's CDR3 is CASSLGGQPQHF. Here the CDR3 DNA reads TGTGCCAGCAGCTTAGGAGGGCAGCCCCAGCATTTT. The V gene is TRBV7-2, the J gene TRBJ1-5; the D is unclear. Between the trimmed V and J ends, which lost 1 base and 7 bases, there was a span of 5 bases. The CDR3 totals 12 residues. Germline CDR1 SGHTA, CDR2 FQGNSA. The full variable domain, in which reference TRBV7-2 and TRBJ1-5 provide the parts outside the CDR3, is GAGVSQSPSNKVTEKGKDVELRCDPISGHTALYWYRQSLGQGLEFLIYFQGNSAPDKSGLPSDRFSAERTGGSVSTLTIQRTQQEDSAVYLCASSLGGQPQHFGDGTRLSIL.

The chain joins TRBV28 to TRBJ2-2; 11 nucleotides line up with TRBD2. Germline CDR1 and CDR2: MDHEN and SYDVKM. The CDR3 is made up of 15 amino acids. V was pared by 10 bases and J by 5 bases, with 9 bases of the junction left unmatched. The CDR3 spells CATWGSGRETGELFF. CDR3 sequence (DNA): TGTGCCACCTGGGGTAGCGGGAGGGAAACCGGGGAGCTGTTTTTT. Full variable domain (rest looked up from reference TRBV28 and TRBJ2-2): DVKVTQSSRYLVKRTGEKVFLECVQDMDHENMFWYRQDPGLGLRLIYFSYDVKMKEKGDIPEGYSVSREKKERFSLILESASTNQTSMYLCATWGSGRETGELFFGEGSRLTVL.

The rearrangement joins TRBV20-1 to TRBJ2-1; D ambiguous. The germline V gene encodes CDR1 DFQATT and CDR2 SNEGSKA (reference sequence). This CDR3 has 11 residues. Trimming shortened V by 3 bases and J by 10 bases, and 10 bases separated the two germline ends. The CDR3 here is CSASLSGEQFF. CDR3 in DNA: TGCAGTGCTAGTCTTTCCGGGGAGCAGTTCTTC.

The chain employs TRBV10-1 and TRBJ1-6, with TRBD1 matching 8 bases. The germline V gene encodes CDR1 WNHNN and CDR2 SYGVQD (reference sequence). CDR3 length: 14 amino acids. With 5 bases clipped from V and 7 bases from J, the junction kept 4 bases outside the gene matches. CDR3 bases: TGCGCCAGCAGTTCCCGGGACAGGAATTCACCCCTCCACTTT. It codes for CASSSRDRNSPLHF.

The V gene is TRBV18, the J gene TRBJ1-1; no definite D call. V was cut by 1 base and J by 1 base, with 7 bases left in between. The CDR3 is 14 residues long. Looked up from germline, CDR1 is KGHSH and CDR2 is LQKENI. Here the CDR3 DNA reads TGTGCCAGCTCACCACAGACTAGGAACACTGAAGCTTTCTTT. Its translation is CASSPQTRNTEAFF.